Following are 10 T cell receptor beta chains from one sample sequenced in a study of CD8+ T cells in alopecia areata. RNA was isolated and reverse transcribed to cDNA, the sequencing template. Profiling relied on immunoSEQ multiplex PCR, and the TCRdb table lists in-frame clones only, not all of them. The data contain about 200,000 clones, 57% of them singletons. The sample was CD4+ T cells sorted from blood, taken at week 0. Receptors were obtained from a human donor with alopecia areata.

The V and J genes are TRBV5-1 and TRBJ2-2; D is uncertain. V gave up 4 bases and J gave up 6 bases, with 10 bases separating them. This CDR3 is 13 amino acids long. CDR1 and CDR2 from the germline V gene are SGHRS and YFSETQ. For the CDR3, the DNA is TGCGCCAGCAGCCAGGATATTTCCGGGGAGCTGTTTTTT. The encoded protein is CASSQDISGELFF.

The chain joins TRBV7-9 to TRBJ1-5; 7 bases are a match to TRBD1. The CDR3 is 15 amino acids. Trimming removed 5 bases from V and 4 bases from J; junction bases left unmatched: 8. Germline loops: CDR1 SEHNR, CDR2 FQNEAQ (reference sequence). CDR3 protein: CASSLTGDRNQPQHF. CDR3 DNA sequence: TGTGCCAGCAGCCTCACAGGGGATCGGAATCAGCCCCAGCATTTT.

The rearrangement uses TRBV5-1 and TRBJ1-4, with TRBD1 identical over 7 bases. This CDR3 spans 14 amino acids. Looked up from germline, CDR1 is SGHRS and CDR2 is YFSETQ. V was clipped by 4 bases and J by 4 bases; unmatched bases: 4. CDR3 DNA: TGCGCCAGCAGCCTGGGACAGTTTAATGAAAAACTGTTTTTT. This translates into CASSLGQFNEKLFF.

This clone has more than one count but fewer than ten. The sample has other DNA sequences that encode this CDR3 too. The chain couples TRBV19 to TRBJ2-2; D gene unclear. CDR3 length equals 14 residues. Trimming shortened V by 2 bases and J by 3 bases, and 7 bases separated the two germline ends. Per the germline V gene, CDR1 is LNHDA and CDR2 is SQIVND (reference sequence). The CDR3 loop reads CASSINLYTGELFF. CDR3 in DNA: TGTGCCAGTAGTATAAATTTATACACCGGGGAGCTGTTTTTT. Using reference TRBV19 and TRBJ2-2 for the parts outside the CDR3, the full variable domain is DGGITQSPKYLFRKEGQNVTLSCEQNLNHDAMYWYRQDPGQGLRLIYYSQIVNDFQKGDIAEGYSVSREKKESFPLTVTSAQKNPTAFYLCASSINLYTGELFFGEGSRLTVL.

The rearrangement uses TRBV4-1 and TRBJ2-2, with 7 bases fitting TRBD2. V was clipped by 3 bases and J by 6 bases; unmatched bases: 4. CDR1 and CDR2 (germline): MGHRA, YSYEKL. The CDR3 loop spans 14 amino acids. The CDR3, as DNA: TGCGCCAGCAGCCAGGGGAGGGTCCCCGGGGAGCTGTTTTTT. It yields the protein CASSQGRVPGELFF.

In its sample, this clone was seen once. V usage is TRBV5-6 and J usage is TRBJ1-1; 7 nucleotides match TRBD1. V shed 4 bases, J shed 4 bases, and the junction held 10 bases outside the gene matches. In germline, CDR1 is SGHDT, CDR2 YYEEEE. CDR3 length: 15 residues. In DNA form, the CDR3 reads TGTGCCAGCAGCCAACGACAGGGCTTGGGCACTGAAGCTTTCTTT. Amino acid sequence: CASSQRQGLGTEAFF.

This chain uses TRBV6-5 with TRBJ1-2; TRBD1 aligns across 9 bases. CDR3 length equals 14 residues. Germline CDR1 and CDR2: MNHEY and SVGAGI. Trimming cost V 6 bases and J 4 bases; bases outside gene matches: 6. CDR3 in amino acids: CASSPGQGPYGYTF. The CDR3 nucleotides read TGTGCCAGCAGCCCAGGACAGGGGCCCTATGGCTACACCTTC.

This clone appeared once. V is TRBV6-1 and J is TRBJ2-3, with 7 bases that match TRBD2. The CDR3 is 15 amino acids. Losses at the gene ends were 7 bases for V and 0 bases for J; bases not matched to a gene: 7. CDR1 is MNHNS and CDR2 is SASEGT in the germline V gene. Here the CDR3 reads CASKLAVSSTDTQYF. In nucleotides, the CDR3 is TGTGCCAGCAAGCTAGCGGTATCTAGCACAGATACGCAGTATTTT.

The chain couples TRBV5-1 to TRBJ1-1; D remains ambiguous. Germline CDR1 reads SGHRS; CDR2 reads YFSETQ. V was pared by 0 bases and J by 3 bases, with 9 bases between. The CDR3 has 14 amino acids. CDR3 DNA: TGCGCCAGCAGCTTGGGCAGGCAAGACACTGAAGCTTTCTTT. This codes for CASSLGRQDTEAFF.

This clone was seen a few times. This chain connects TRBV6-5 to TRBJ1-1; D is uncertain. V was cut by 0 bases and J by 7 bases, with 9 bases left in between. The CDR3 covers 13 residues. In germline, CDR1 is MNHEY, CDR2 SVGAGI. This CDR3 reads CASSYSSGNEAFF. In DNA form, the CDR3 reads TGTGCCAGCAGTTACTCCTCTGGCAATGAAGCTTTCTTT.